This is a list of T cell receptor beta chains from one sample in a study of shared clonotypes between healthy human individuals. Here immunoSEQ multiplex PCR was the method, and the copy in TCRdb shows in-frame clones only, minus some. The data contain over 2 million clones, just under 95% of them seen just once; the ten biggest clones take up about 0.41%. The sequencing input was naive CD4+ T cells from PBMCs. These receptors came from a young man in good health. Some clones in this sample may be carry-over from other donors' samples. CDR3s include the opening cysteine and the closing phenylalanine or tryptophan. D genes are given only for firm matches. The size entry is marked missing in some rows and otherwise reads once, few, many or a size class.

d_gene: NA; abundance: NA; len: 15; j_gene: TRBJ1-5; v_gene: TRBV5-5; CDR3nt: TGTGCCAGCAGCTTGGCCGTGTCAGGGGATCAGCCCCAGCATTTT; CDR3aa: CASSLAVSGDQPQHF
d_gene: TRBD1; abundance: NA; len: 15; j_gene: TRBJ2-6; v_gene: TRBV6-5; CDR3nt: TGTGCCAGCAGCCACAGGGGGTCTGGGGCCAACGTCCTGACTTTC; CDR3aa: CASSHRGSGANVLTF
d_gene: NA; abundance: NA; len: 11; j_gene: TRBJ2-1; v_gene: TRBV28; CDR3nt: TGTGCCAGCAGTTTAACCGGGCGGCAGTTCTTC; CDR3aa: CASSLTGRQFF
d_gene: TRBD2; abundance: NA; len: 14; j_gene: TRBJ2-1; v_gene: TRBV29-1; CDR3nt: TGCAGCGCCGAAACTAGCGGGGGGTACAATGAGCAGTTCTTC; CDR3aa: CSAETSGGYNEQFF
d_gene: NA; abundance: NA; len: 14; j_gene: TRBJ2-7; v_gene: TRBV19; CDR3nt: TGTGCCAGTAGTACGGGCGGAGGGTCCTACGAGCAGTACTTC; CDR3aa: CASSTGGGSYEQYF
d_gene: TRBD2; abundance: once; len: 15; j_gene: TRBJ2-5; v_gene: TRBV6-1; CDR3nt: TGTGCCAGCAGGGACGGTAGCGGGAGGAAAGAGACCCAGTACTTC; CDR3aa: CASRDGSGRKETQYF
d_gene: TRBD2; abundance: NA; len: 15; j_gene: TRBJ2-7; v_gene: TRBV6-5; CDR3nt: TGTGCCAGCACCGGTAGCGGGAGGGCCTTGTGGGAGCAGTACTTC; CDR3aa: CASTGSGRALWEQYF
d_gene: NA; abundance: NA; len: 15; j_gene: TRBJ1-2; v_gene: TRBV18; CDR3nt: TGTGCCAGCTCTCAAGGGACGGAGGGGTATGGTGGCTACACCTTC; CDR3aa: CASSQGTEGYGGYTF
d_gene: TRBD2; abundance: NA; len: 15; j_gene: TRBJ2-5; v_gene: TRBV7-3; CDR3nt: TGTGCCAGCATGGCCTTCCGGCGGGAGGGCGAGACCCAGTACTTC; CDR3aa: CASMAFRREGETQYF
d_gene: NA; abundance: NA; len: 15; j_gene: TRBJ1-1; v_gene: TRBV12-5; CDR3nt: TGTGCTAGTGGTTTGGAGGACGGGGGACGCGCTGAAGCTTTCTTT; CDR3aa: CASGLEDGGRAEAFF
d_gene: NA; abundance: NA; len: 14; j_gene: TRBJ1-2; v_gene: TRBV6-1; CDR3nt: TGTGCCAGCAGTGAAGCGCATGGTCTGTATGGCTACACCTTC; CDR3aa: CASSEAHGLYGYTF
d_gene: TRBD1; abundance: NA; len: 15; j_gene: TRBJ1-1; v_gene: TRBV7-2; CDR3nt: TGTGCCAGCAGCGGCAGACAGGGTGGAAGCACTGAAGCTTTCTTT; CDR3aa: CASSGRQGGSTEAFF
d_gene: NA; abundance: NA; len: 15; j_gene: TRBJ1-5; v_gene: TRBV4-2; CDR3nt: TGTGCCAGCAGCCAAAACCTCAGGGGAGGTCAGCCCCAGCATTTT; CDR3aa: CASSQNLRGGQPQHF
d_gene: TRBD1; abundance: NA; len: 14; j_gene: TRBJ1-2; v_gene: TRBV19; CDR3nt: TGTGCCAGTAGAACCTCGGGACAGTTCCATGGCTACACCTTC; CDR3aa: CASRTSGQFHGYTF
d_gene: TRBD2; abundance: NA; len: 17; j_gene: TRBJ2-3; v_gene: TRBV5-1; CDR3nt: TGCGCCAGCAGCGCACCACTAGCGGGAGGAGTCACAGATACGCAGTATTTT; CDR3aa: CASSAPLAGGVTDTQYF
d_gene: NA; abundance: NA; len: 13; j_gene: TRBJ1-2; v_gene: TRBV6-4; CDR3nt: TGTGCCAGCAGCCAAGGGGCCTTCTATGGCTACACCTTC; CDR3aa: CASSQGAFYGYTF
d_gene: NA; abundance: NA; len: 11; j_gene: TRBJ1-1; v_gene: TRBV6-5; CDR3nt: TGTGCCAGCAGTATTGGAAGAGAGGCTTTCTTT; CDR3aa: CASSIGREAFF
d_gene: TRBD1; abundance: NA; len: 14; j_gene: TRBJ1-2; v_gene: TRBV6-5; CDR3nt: TGTGCCAGCAGTCAACGAGGGGGCGGCCATGGCTACACCTTC; CDR3aa: CASSQRGGGHGYTF
d_gene: NA; abundance: NA; len: 16; j_gene: TRBJ1-1; v_gene: TRBV5-6; CDR3nt: TGTGCCAGCAGCTTGTGGGGGTTCCACATGAACACTGAAGCTTTCTTT; CDR3aa: CASSLWGFHMNTEAFF
d_gene: TRBD2; abundance: NA; len: 17; j_gene: TRBJ2-1; v_gene: TRBV4-1; CDR3nt: TGCGCCAGCAGCCACGTACTAGCGGGAGTAGGGGAAGGTGAGCAGTTCTTC; CDR3aa: CASSHVLAGVGEGEQFF
d_gene: TRBD1; abundance: once; len: 16; j_gene: TRBJ2-3; v_gene: TRBV5-1; CDR3nt: TGCGCCAGCAGCTTCTCGACAGGGGGAATTGCGGATACGCAGTATTTT; CDR3aa: CASSFSTGGIADTQYF
d_gene: TRBD1; abundance: NA; len: 14; j_gene: TRBJ2-7; v_gene: TRBV6-1; CDR3nt: TGTGCCAGCAGTGGGGCAGACAGGGGTGGAGAGCAGTACTTC; CDR3aa: CASSGADRGGEQYF
d_gene: NA; abundance: NA; len: 11; j_gene: TRBJ1-5; v_gene: TRBV30; CDR3nt: TGTGCCTGGAAAAGAACGGGGCCCCAGCATTTT; CDR3aa: CAWKRTGPQHF
d_gene: NA; abundance: NA; len: 13; j_gene: TRBJ2-7; v_gene: TRBV2; CDR3nt: TGTGCCAGCAGTGCGCAGGATAACTACGAGCAGTACTTC; CDR3aa: CASSAQDNYEQYF
d_gene: NA; abundance: NA; len: 15; j_gene: TRBJ2-2; v_gene: TRBV28; CDR3nt: TGTGCCACCGCGAAACCGGGGCAAAACACCGGGGAGCTGTTTTTT; CDR3aa: CATAKPGQNTGELFF
d_gene: TRBD2; abundance: NA; len: 14; j_gene: TRBJ2-2; v_gene: TRBV19; CDR3nt: TGTGCCAGTAGAGCGGGAGCGGGCACCGGGGAGCTGTTTTTT; CDR3aa: CASRAGAGTGELFF
d_gene: NA; abundance: NA; len: 13; j_gene: TRBJ2-3; v_gene: TRBV7-3; CDR3nt: TGTGCCAGCAGCCTCAATGCCGTAAATACGCAGTATTTT; CDR3aa: CASSLNAVNTQYF
d_gene: NA; abundance: NA; len: 12; j_gene: TRBJ2-3; v_gene: TRBV16; CDR3nt: TGTGCCAGCAGCCAAACCACAGATACGCAGTATTTT; CDR3aa: CASSQTTDTQYF
d_gene: NA; abundance: NA; len: 17; j_gene: TRBJ2-5; v_gene: TRBV14; CDR3nt: TGTGCCAGCAGCCAAGTTCGGGGCTCTCATTTTGGGCTGGCCCAGTACTTC; CDR3aa: CASSQVRGSHFGLAQYF
d_gene: TRBD2; abundance: NA; len: 16; j_gene: TRBJ2-4; v_gene: TRBV2; CDR3nt: TGTGCCAGCAGCCCACTAGCGGGAGGCTGGAAAAACATTCAGTACTTC; CDR3aa: CASSPLAGGWKNIQYF
d_gene: NA; abundance: NA; len: 13; j_gene: TRBJ2-7; v_gene: TRBV5-6; CDR3nt: TGTGCCAGCAGCTTGGTAAGGCCCTACGAGCAGTACTTC; CDR3aa: CASSLVRPYEQYF
d_gene: NA; abundance: NA; len: 16; j_gene: TRBJ2-1; v_gene: TRBV19; CDR3nt: TGTGCCAGTAGCCTATGGGGCAGGGCCCAGTCCAATGAGCAGTTCTTC; CDR3aa: CASSLWGRAQSNEQFF
d_gene: NA; abundance: NA; len: 16; j_gene: TRBJ1-4; v_gene: TRBV6-4; CDR3nt: TGTGCCAGCAGTGACTCATTTGGGGGGACTAATGAAAAACTGTTTTTT; CDR3aa: CASSDSFGGTNEKLFF
d_gene: NA; abundance: NA; len: 15; j_gene: TRBJ1-4; v_gene: TRBV7-9; CDR3nt: TGTGCCAGCAGCTTAGAGGGGTATGGTAATGAAAAACTGTTTTTT; CDR3aa: CASSLEGYGNEKLFF
d_gene: NA; abundance: NA; len: 14; j_gene: TRBJ2-7; v_gene: TRBV5-1; CDR3nt: TGCGCCAGCAGTTCCGGGACCCCGACCTACGAGCAGTACTTC; CDR3aa: CASSSGTPTYEQYF
d_gene: NA; abundance: NA; len: 14; j_gene: TRBJ1-1; v_gene: TRBV6-1; CDR3nt: TGTGCCAGCAGTGAAGCGGCGGCAGGTACTGAAGCTTTCTTT; CDR3aa: CASSEAAAGTEAFF
d_gene: TRBD2; abundance: NA; len: 15; j_gene: TRBJ2-2; v_gene: TRBV7-7; CDR3nt: TGTGCCAGCAGCCTGCGACTAGCGGACACCGGGGAGCTGTTTTTT; CDR3aa: CASSLRLADTGELFF
d_gene: TRBD1; abundance: once; len: 14; j_gene: TRBJ2-7; v_gene: TRBV7-2; CDR3nt: TGTGCCAGCAGCATTACAGGGGCTACCTACGAGCAGTACTTC; CDR3aa: CASSITGATYEQYF
d_gene: TRBD1; abundance: NA; len: 16; j_gene: TRBJ1-5; v_gene: TRBV19; CDR3nt: TGTGCCAGTAGTATATGGGGGACAGGGGGCAATCAGCCCCAGCATTTT; CDR3aa: CASSIWGTGGNQPQHF